A selection of T cell receptor beta chains follows, all from one sample in a study of Graves' ophthalmopathy and Graves' hyperthyroidism. TCRdb passed the multiplex PCR reads through MiXCR, listing each CDR3 protein once. The table shows roughly 220,000 distinct CDR3 sequences, with less than 55% occurring only once. Sequenced material: peripheral blood. The receptors come from an adult man with Graves' ophthalmopathy. Each CDR3 is given with its conserved first and last residue. Each record gives: D gene, clone size, J gene, V gene, CDR3 protein, CDR3 DNA. D genes are given only for firm matches. Rows may omit the clone size; those that give it use once, few, many or a size class.

TRBD1,NA,TRBJ2-1,TRBV29-1,CSVEVSDRPPYNEQFF,TGCAGCGTTGAAGTATCGGACAGGCCCCCCTACAATGAGCAGTTCTTC
TRBD2,NA,TRBJ2-5,TRBV7-3,CASSLSGGAGQETQYF,TGTGCCAGCAGCTTAAGCGGGGGGGCCGGACAAGAGACCCAGTACTTC
TRBD1,few,TRBJ2-6,TRBV5-1,CASSNIQGAGANVLTF,TGCGCCAGCAGCAACATACAGGGGGCTGGGGCCAACGTCCTGACTTTC
TRBD1,NA,TRBJ2-7,TRBV20-1,CSATGTVFYEQYF,TGCAGTGCTACTGGGACAGTTTTCTACGAGCAGTACTTC
NA,few,TRBJ1-5,TRBV20-1,CSARAAGFRNQPQHF,TGCAGTGCTAGAGCGGCGGGTTTTAGGAATCAGCCCCAGCATTTT
NA,NA,TRBJ1-4,TRBV29-1,CSVEQPNEKLFF,TGCAGCGTTGAACAGCCTAATGAAAAACTGTTTTTT
NA,NA,TRBJ1-2,TRBV20-1,CSAQGVSRNYGYTF,TGCAGTGCTCAAGGTGTCAGCCGAAACTATGGCTACACCTTC
TRBD1,once,TRBJ1-4,TRBV9,CASSVGAGQGTEKLFF,TGTGCCAGCAGCGTAGGGGCCGGACAGGGGACGGAAAAACTGTTTTTT
TRBD1,NA,TRBJ2-7,TRBV4-1,CASSQGQGIDYEQYF,TGCGCCAGCAGCCAGGGACAGGGAATCGACTACGAGCAGTACTTC
TRBD1,NA,TRBJ2-5,TRBV12-3/TRBV12-4,CASSSGTVEETQYF,TGTGCCAGCAGTTCGGGGACAGTTGAAGAGACCCAGTACTTC
TRBD2,NA,TRBJ2-5,TRBV2,CASTLLAGEYETQYF,TGTGCCAGCACCCTACTAGCGGGAGAGTACGAGACCCAGTACTTC
TRBD1,NA,TRBJ1-2,TRBV4-3,CASSQLGQGDNYGYTF,TGCGCCAGCAGCCAGTTAGGACAGGGTGATAACTATGGCTACACCTTC
NA,few,TRBJ2-5,TRBV25-1,CASSTPEGQGHQETQYF,TGTGCCAGCAGTACCCCAGAGGGCCAGGGACACCAAGAGACCCAGTACTTC
NA,many,TRBJ2-7,TRBV10-3,CAISGSYEQYF,TGTGCCATCAGTGGTTCTTACGAGCAGTACTTC
NA,NA,TRBJ1-1,TRBV12-3/TRBV12-4,CASSLGQGLDTEAFF,TGTGCCAGCAGTTTGGGGCAGGGGCTGGACACTGAAGCTTTCTTT
NA,NA,TRBJ2-5,TRBV7-3,CASAPGAQETQYF,TGTGCCAGCGCTCCGGGGGCGCAAGAGACCCAGTACTTC
TRBD2,NA,TRBJ2-7,TRBV13,CASSRLSGTSYEQYF,TGTGCCAGCAGTCGCCTTAGCGGGACGAGCTACGAGCAGTACTTC
NA,NA,TRBJ1-2,TRBV13,CASSLAGRDGYTF,TGTGCCAGCAGCTTAGCAGGGCGCGATGGCTACACCTTC
NA,few,TRBJ2-7,TRBV19,CASSPGHASSYEQYF,TGTGCCAGTAGTCCAGGACATGCAAGCTCCTACGAGCAGTACTTC
NA,few,TRBJ1-1,TRBV12-5,CASGLVISQGGGEAFF,TGTGCTAGTGGTTTGGTAATTAGCCAGGGAGGGGGTGAAGCTTTCTTT
NA,NA,TRBJ2-7,TRBV7-3,CASSVGGYGEQYF,TGTGCCAGCAGCGTTGGGGGGTACGGAGAGCAGTACTTC
NA,few,TRBJ1-5,TRBV5-8,CASSLQGGSNQPQHF,TGTGCCAGCAGCTTACAGGGTGGAAGCAATCAGCCCCAGCATTTT
TRBD1,few,TRBJ2-1,TRBV7-8,CASSPVGTGGTNEQFF,TGTGCCAGCAGCCCAGTGGGGACAGGGGGCACCAATGAGCAGTTCTTC
NA,NA,TRBJ1-2,TRBV28,CASSLSKKGQRGYTF,TGTGCCAGCAGCTTAAGCAAAAAGGGACAACGAGGCTACACCTTC
NA,many,TRBJ1-1,TRBV20-1,CSARDHTGWVNTEAFF,TGCAGTGCTAGAGACCACACTGGTTGGGTGAACACTGAAGCTTTCTTT
NA,few,TRBJ1-2,TRBV4-1,CASSQDPGPQVGYTF,TGCGCCAGCAGCCAAGATCCCGGGCCCCAGGTTGGCTACACCTTC
NA,NA,TRBJ1-2,TRBV10-2,CASSVDLDYGYTF,TGTGCCAGCAGTGTGGATCTAGACTATGGCTACACCTTC
NA,few,TRBJ2-7,TRBV7-3,CASSPTSVGEQYF,TGTGCCAGCAGCCCCACGAGTGTCGGGGAGCAGTACTTC
TRBD1,many,TRBJ1-1,TRBV10-3,CAISESSYRGDTEAFF,TGTGCCATCAGTGAGTCGAGTTACAGGGGTGACACTGAAGCTTTCTTT
NA,many,TRBJ2-2,TRBV7-6,CASSLALDRRFGELFF,TGTGCCAGCAGCTTAGCTTTGGACCGCAGGTTCGGGGAGCTGTTTTTT
TRBD1,NA,TRBJ1-5,TRBV5-1,CASSVGQGGNQPQHF,TGCGCCAGCAGCGTAGGACAGGGAGGCAATCAGCCCCAGCATTTT
TRBD1,NA,TRBJ2-2,TRBV5-1,CASSKTHDRADGELFF,TGCGCCAGCAGCAAGACTCATGACAGGGCGGACGGGGAGCTGTTTTTT
NA,few,TRBJ1-1,TRBV7-3,CASSFGPNTEAFF,TGTGCCAGCAGCTTCGGACCTAACACTGAAGCTTTCTTT
TRBD1,NA,TRBJ2-7,TRBV7-6,CASSQGAGHSYEQYF,TGTGCCAGCAGCCAGGGGGCGGGGCACTCCTACGAGCAGTACTTC
NA,NA,TRBJ1-1,TRBV12-3/TRBV12-4,CASSLGSAMNTEAFF,TGTGCCAGCAGTTTGGGCAGCGCGATGAACACTGAAGCTTTCTTT
NA,once,TRBJ1-1,TRBV28,CASKTGYGRTEAFF,TGTGCCAGCAAAACAGGGTACGGACGCACTGAAGCTTTCTTT
NA,once,TRBJ2-5,TRBV19,CASSSPPGISQTQYF,TGTGCCAGTAGTTCCCCCCCGGGGATTTCTCAGACCCAGTACTTC
NA,NA,TRBJ2-7,TRBV9,CASSLDETHTDEQYF,TGTGCCAGCAGCCTAGACGAGACCCACACCGACGAGCAGTACTTC
TRBD1,NA,TRBJ1-1,TRBV29-1,CSAGQGEEAFF,TGCAGCGCAGGACAGGGAGAGGAAGCTTTCTTT
NA,NA,TRBJ1-1,TRBV10-3,CASKGSGAFF,TGTGCCAGCAAAGGGTCGGGAGCTTTCTTT